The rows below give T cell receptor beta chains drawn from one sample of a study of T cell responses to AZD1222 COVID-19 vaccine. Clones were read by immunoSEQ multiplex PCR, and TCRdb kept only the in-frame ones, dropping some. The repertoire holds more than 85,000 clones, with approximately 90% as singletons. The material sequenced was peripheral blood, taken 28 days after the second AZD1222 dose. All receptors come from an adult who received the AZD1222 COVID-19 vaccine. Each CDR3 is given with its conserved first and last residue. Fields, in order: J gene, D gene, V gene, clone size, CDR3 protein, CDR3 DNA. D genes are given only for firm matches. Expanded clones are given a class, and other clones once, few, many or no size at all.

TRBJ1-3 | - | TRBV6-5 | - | CASSYSGLLGNTIYF | TGTGCCAGCAGTTACTCCGGACTGCTGGGAAACACCATATATTTT
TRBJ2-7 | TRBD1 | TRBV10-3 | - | CATTGQGSYEQYF | TGTGCCACTACGGGACAGGGCTCCTACGAGCAGTACTTC
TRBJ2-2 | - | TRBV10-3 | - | CAIRGQQKEPNTGELFF | TGTGCCATCAGAGGACAGCAAAAAGAACCGAACACCGGGGAGCTGTTTTTT
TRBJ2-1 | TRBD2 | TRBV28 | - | CASSGRGLAGGSYNEQFF | TGTGCCAGCAGTGGACGGGGACTAGCGGGAGGCTCCTACAATGAGCAGTTCTTC
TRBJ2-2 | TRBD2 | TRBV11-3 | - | CASSFSSGRVISNTGELFF | TGTGCCAGCAGCTTCTCTAGCGGGAGGGTGATATCGAACACCGGGGAGCTGTTTTTT
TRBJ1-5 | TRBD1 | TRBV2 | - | CASIGGTDNQPQHF | TGTGCCAGCATTGGTGGGACAGACAATCAGCCCCAGCATTTT
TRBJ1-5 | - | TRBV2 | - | CASRWETGSENNQPQHF | TGTGCCAGCAGATGGGAGACGGGGAGTGAGAACAATCAGCCCCAGCATTTT
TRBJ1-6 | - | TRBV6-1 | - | CASSGTPESPLHF | TGTGCCAGCAGCGGGACGCCTGAGTCACCCCTCCACTTT
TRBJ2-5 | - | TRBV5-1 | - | CASSDGGLETQYF | TGCGCCAGCTCCGATGGGGGGTTAGAGACCCAGTACTTC
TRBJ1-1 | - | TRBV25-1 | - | CASSGFIGNTEAFF | TGTGCCAGCAGTGGTTTCATCGGGAACACTGAAGCTTTCTTT
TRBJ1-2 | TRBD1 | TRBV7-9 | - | CASDQGAWGYTF | TGTGCCAGCGACCAGGGGGCGTGGGGCTACACCTTC
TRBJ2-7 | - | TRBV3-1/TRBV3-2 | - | CASSTSYEQYF | TGTGCCAGCAGCACCTCCTACGAGCAGTACTTC
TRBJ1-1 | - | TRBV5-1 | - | CASSAQQDTEAFF | TGCGCCAGCAGCGCCCAGCAGGACACTGAAGCTTTCTTT
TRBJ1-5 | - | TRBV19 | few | CASSIDRYNQPQHF | TGTGCCAGTAGTATAGACAGATACAATCAGCCCCAGCATTTT
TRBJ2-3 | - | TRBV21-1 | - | CASSKEERGGTDTQYF | TGTGCCAGCAGCAAAGAGGAGCGGGGGGGCACAGATACGCAGTATTTT
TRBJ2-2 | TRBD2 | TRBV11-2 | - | CAGAGLAGGPDTGELFF | TGTGCCGGTGCGGGACTAGCGGGGGGGCCCGACACCGGGGAGCTGTTTTTT
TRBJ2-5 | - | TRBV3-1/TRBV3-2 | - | CASSQVLVVYQETQYF | TGTGCCAGCAGCCAAGTGCTAGTTGTGTACCAAGAGACCCAGTACTTC
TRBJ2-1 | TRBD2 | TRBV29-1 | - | CSVAGTRGANEQFF | TGCAGCGTTGCAGGGACTAGGGGGGCCAATGAGCAGTTCTTC
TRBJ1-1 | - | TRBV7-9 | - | CASSLEGSNTEAFF | TGTGCCAGCAGCTTAGAGGGGAGCAACACTGAAGCTTTCTTT
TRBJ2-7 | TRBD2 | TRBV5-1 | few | CASSLGSGNFYEQYF | TGCGCCAGCAGCTTGGGGAGCGGGAACTTCTACGAGCAGTACTTC
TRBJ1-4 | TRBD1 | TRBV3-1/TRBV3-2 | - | CASSLVPTGEEKLFF | TGTGCCAGCAGCCTAGTCCCCACAGGGGAAGAAAAACTGTTTTTT
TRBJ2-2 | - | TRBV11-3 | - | CASSFEGDTGELFF | TGTGCCAGCAGCTTTGAGGGGGACACCGGGGAGCTGTTTTTT
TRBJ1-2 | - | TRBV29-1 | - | CSVTTDSSNYGYTF | TGCAGCGTGACAACGGACTCTTCTAACTATGGCTACACCTTC
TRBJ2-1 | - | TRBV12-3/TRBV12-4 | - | CASSLNRGGKQFF | TGTGCCAGCAGTTTAAACCGGGGCGGAAAGCAGTTCTTC
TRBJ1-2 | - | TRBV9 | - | CASSVVAGQSNYGYTF | TGTGCCAGCAGCGTAGTAGCGGGACAATCTAACTATGGCTACACCTTC
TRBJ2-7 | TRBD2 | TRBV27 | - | CASSRGGRALEQYF | TGTGCCAGCAGTCGGGGGGGGAGGGCCCTCGAGCAGTACTTC
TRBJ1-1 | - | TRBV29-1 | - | CSAAERFGGTEAFF | TGCAGCGCGGCGGAAAGGTTTGGGGGGACTGAAGCTTTCTTT